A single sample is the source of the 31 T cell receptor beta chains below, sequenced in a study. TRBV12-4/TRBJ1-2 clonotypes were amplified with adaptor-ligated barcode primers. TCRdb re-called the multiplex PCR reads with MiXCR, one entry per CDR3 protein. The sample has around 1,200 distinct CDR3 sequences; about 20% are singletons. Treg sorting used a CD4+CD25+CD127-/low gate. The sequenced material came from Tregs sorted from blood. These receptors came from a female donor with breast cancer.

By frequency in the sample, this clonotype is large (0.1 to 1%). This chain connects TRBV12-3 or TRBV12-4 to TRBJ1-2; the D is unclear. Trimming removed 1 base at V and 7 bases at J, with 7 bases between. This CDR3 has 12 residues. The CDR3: CASSLVRSGYTF. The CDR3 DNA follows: TGTGCCAGCAGTTTAGTTCGAAGTGGCTACACCTTC.

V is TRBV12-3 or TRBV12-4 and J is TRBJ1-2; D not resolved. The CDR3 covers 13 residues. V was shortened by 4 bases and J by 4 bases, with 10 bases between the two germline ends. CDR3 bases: TGTGCCAGCAGTTGGAGTACGAGCTATGGCTACACCTTC. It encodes CASSWSTSYGYTF.

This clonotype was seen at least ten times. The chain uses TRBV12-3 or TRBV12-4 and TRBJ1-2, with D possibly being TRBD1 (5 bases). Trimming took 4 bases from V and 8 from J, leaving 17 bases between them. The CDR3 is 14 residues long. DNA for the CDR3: TGTGCCAGCAGTTACCGGACTCGGGACGGCGGCTACACCTTC. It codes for CASSYRTRDGGYTF.

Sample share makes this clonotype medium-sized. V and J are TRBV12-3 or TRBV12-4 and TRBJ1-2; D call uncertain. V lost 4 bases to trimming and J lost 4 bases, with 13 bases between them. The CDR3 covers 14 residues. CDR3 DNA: TGTGCCAGCAGTTCCCAAGGTGCGTTCTATGGCTACACCTTC. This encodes CASSSQGAFYGYTF.

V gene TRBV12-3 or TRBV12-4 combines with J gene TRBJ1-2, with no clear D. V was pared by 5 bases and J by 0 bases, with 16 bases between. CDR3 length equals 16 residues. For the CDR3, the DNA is TGTGCCAGCAGTCCTGGAACGCCGGCGGCTAACTATGGCTACACCTTC. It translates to CASSPGTPAANYGYTF.

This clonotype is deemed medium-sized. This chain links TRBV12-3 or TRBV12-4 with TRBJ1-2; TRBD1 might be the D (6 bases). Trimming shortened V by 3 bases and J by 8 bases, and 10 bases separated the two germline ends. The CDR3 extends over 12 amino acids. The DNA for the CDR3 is TGTGCCAGCAGTTTCCAGGGGATGGGCTACACCTTC. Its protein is CASSFQGMGYTF.

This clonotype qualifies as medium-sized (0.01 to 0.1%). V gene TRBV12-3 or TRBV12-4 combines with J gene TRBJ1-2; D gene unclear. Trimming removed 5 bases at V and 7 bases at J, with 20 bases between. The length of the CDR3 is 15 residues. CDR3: CASSPQWAAYRGYTF. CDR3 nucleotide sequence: TGTGCCAGCAGTCCCCAGTGGGCGGCTTATCGTGGCTACACCTTC.

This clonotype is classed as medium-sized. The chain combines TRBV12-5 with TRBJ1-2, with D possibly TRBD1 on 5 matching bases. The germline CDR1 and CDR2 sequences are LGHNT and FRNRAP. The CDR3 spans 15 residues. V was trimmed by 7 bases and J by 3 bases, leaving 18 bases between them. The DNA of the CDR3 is TGTGCTAGTGCCGGCTCGGGGCACAGTTACTATGGCTACACCTTC. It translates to CASAGSGHSYYGYTF.

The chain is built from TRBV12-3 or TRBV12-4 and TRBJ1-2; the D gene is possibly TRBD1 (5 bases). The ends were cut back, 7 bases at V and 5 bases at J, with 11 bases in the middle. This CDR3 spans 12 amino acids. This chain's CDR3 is CASTRDSYGYTF. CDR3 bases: TGTGCCAGCACCCGAGACAGTTATGGCTACACCTTC.

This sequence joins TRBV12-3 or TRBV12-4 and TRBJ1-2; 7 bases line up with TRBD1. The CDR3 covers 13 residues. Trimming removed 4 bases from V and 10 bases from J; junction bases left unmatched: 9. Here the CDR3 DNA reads TGTGCCAGCAGTTACCGGGACAGATCTGTCTACACCTTC. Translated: CASSYRDRSVYTF.

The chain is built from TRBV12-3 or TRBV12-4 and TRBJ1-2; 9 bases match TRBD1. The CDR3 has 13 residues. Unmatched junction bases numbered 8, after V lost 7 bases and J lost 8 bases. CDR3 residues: CASNPGQGSGYTF. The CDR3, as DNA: TGTGCCAGCAACCCGGGACAGGGATCGGGCTACACCTTC.

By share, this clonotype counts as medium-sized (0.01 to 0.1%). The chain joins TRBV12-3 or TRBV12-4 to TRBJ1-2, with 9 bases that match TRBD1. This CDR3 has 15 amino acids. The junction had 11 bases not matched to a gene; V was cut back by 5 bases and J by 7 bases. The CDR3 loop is CASSDPGTGPVGYTF. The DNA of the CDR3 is TGTGCCAGCAGTGACCCCGGGACAGGGCCTGTTGGCTACACCTTC.

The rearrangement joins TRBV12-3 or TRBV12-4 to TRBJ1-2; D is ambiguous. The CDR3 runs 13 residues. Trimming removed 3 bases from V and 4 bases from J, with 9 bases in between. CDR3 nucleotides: TGTGCCAGCAGTTTGCGACGGATCTATGGCTACACCTTC. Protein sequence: CASSLRRIYGYTF.

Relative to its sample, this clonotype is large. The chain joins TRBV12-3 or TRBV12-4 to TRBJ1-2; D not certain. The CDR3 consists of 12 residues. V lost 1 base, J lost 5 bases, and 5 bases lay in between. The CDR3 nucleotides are TGTGCCAGCAGTTTAGTAGGGTATGGCTACACCTTC. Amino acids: CASSLVGYGYTF.

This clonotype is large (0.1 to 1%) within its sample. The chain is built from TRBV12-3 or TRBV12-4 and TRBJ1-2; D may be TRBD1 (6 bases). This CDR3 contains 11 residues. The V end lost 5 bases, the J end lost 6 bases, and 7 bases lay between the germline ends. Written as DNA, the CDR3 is TGTGCCAGCAGTCCAGGGGATGGCTACACCTTC. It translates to CASSPGDGYTF.

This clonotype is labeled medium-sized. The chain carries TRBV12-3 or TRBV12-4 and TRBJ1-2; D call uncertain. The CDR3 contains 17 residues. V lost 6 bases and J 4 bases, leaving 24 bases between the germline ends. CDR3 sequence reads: CASSLTSGSGSFYGYTF. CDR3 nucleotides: TGTGCCAGCAGCCTCACTTCGGGGAGTGGGAGTTTCTATGGCTACACCTTC.

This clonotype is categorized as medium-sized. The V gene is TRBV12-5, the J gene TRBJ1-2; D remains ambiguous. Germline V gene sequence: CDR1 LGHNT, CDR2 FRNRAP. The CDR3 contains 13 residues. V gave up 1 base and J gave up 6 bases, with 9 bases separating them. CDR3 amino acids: CASGLGRVDGYTF. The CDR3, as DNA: TGTGCTAGTGGTTTGGGACGGGTGGATGGCTACACCTTC.

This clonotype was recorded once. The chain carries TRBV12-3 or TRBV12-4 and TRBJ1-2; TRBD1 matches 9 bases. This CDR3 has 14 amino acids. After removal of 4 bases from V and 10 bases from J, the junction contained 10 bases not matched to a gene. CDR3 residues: CASSSPSDRGDYTF. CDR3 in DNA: TGTGCCAGCAGTTCACCCTCGGACAGGGGCGACTACACCTTC.

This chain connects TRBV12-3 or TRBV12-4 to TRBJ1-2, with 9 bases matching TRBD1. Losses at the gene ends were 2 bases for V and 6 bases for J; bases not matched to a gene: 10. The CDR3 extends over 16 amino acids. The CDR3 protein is CASSLRPGQGSDGYTF. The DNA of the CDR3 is TGTGCCAGCAGTTTAAGGCCGGGACAGGGATCGGATGGCTACACCTTC.

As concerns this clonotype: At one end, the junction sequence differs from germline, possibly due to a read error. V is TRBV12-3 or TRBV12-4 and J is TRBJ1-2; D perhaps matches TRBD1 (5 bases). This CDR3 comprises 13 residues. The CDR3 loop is CVSRLTDAYGYTF. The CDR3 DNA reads TGTGTCAGCAGATTGACAGACGCGTATGGCTACACCTTC.

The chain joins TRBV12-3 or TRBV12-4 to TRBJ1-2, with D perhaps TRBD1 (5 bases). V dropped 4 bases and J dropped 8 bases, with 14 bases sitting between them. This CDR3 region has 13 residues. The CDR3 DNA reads TGTGCCAGCAGTTACGGAGGTGGGACGGGCTACACCTTC. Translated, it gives CASSYGGGTGYTF.

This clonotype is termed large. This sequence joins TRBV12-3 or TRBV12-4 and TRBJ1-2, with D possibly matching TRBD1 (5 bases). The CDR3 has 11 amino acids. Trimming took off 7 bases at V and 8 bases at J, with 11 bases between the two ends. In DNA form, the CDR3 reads TGTGCCAGCAACCTTGGGACCGGCTACACCTTC. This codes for CASNLGTGYTF.

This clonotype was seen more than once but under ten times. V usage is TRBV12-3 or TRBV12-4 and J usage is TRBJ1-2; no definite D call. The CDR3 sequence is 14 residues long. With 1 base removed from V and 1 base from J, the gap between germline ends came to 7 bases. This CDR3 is CASSLDNRNYGYTF. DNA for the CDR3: TGTGCCAGCAGTTTAGACAACCGTAACTATGGCTACACCTTC.

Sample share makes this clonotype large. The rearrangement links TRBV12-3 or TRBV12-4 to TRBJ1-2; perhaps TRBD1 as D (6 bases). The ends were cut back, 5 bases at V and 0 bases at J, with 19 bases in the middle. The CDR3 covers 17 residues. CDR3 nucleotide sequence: TGTGCCAGCAGTCCTACACCCGGGACACCTTCTAACTATGGCTACACCTTC. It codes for CASSPTPGTPSNYGYTF.

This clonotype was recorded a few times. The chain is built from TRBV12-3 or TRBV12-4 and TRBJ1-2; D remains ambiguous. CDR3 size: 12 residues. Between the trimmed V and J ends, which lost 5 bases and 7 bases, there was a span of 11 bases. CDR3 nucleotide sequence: TGTGCCAGCAGTATCGGAGGTGCTGGCTACACCTTC. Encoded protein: CASSIGGAGYTF.

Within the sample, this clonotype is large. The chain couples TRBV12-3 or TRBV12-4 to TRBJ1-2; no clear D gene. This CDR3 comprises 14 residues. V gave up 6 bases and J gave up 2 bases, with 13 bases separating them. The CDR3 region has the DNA TGTGCCAGCAGCCCCTTCACCTCAAACTATGGCTACACCTTC. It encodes CASSPFTSNYGYTF.

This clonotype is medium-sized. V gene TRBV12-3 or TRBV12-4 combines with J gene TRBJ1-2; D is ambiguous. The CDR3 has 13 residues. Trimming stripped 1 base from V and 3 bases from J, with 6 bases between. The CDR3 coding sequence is TGTGCCAGCAGTTTAGGTAGCTACTATGGCTACACCTTC. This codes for CASSLGSYYGYTF.

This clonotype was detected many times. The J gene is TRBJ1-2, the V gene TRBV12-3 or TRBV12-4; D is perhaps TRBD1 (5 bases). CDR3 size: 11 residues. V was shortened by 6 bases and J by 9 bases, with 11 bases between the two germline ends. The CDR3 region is CASSVQASYTF. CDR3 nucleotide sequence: TGTGCCAGCAGCGTACAGGCGAGCTACACCTTC.

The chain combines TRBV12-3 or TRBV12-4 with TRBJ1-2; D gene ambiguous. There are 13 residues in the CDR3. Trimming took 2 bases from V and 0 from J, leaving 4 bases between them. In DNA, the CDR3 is TGTGCCAGCAGTTTACTGGCTAACTATGGCTACACCTTC. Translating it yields CASSLLANYGYTF.

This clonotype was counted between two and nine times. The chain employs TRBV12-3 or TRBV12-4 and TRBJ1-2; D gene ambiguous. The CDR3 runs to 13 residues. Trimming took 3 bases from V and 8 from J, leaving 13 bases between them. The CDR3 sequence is CASSLRQVRGYTF. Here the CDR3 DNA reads TGTGCCAGCAGTTTGCGGCAGGTACGAGGCTACACCTTC.

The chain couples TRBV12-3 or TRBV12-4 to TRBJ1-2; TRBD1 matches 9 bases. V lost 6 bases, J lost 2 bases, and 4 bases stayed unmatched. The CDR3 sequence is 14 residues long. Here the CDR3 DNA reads TGTGCCAGCAGATACGGGACAGGGAACTATGGCTACACCTTC. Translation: CASRYGTGNYGYTF.